This TCR beta chain came from a study of Graves' ophthalmopathy and Graves' hyperthyroidism (dated by TCRdb to 2016 to 2019). A note on the overall study: Peripheral blood was collected at initial diagnosis, before any treatment. For independent validation, a separate cohort was made up of 18 hyperthyroidism patients plus 17 patients who later progressed from hyperthyroidism to ophthalmopathy. In total, approximately 130 blood samples were TCR-sequenced: some 43 ophthalmopathy, about 75 hyperthyroidism and approximately 17 hyperthyroidism-to-ophthalmopathy patients. T-cell repertoires of thyroid tissue and blood were compared in about 6 hyperthyroidism patients. The study used signatures of the TCR beta repertoire to tell Graves' ophthalmopathy apart from Graves' hyperthyroidism and to predict which patients would progress to ophthalmopathy. To explore V-J signatures distinguishing ophthalmopathy from hyperthyroidism, a discovery set of about 99 patients (around 44 ophthalmopathy, about 57 stable hyperthyroidism) was enrolled. Once sampling was done, hyperthyroidism patients were given methimazole at a starting dose of 30 mg daily, while ophthalmopathy patients were given high-dose intravenous methylprednisolone. For training and testing, the 100 or so patients in the discovery cohort were randomly divided in a 7:3 ratio. Overall study outcomes, separate from this receptor: No statistical method was used to set the sample size in advance, and the investigators knew which group each participant was assigned to. The 13-signature model separated ophthalmopathy from stable hyperthyroidism with approximately 88% sensitivity and about 84% specificity in cross-validation, and 80%/75% in the test set. Most expanded thyroid clonotypes with a frequency above 0.001 also appeared in blood, which suggests that blood repertoires may reflect the immune response in the thyroid. In validation, the model predicted ophthalmopathy progression with about 71% sensitivity and about 73% specificity; 12 predicted patients were CT-confirmed with GO in a median of about 6.2 months.

There are many counts of this clonotype. Its antigen is unknown. Base qualities are not recorded, but no much larger clone differs from it by a single base. For repertoire sequencing, the TCR beta CDR3 regions were amplified from RNA transcripts. The first round was an RT-PCR using HTBI primers with the Qiagen OneStep RT-PCR kit, and this first round was followed by a second-round multiplex PCR, then size selection and purification. Libraries were sequenced paired-end with 100 bp reads on an Illumina HiSeq2000. Processing in the source paper ran as follows. SOAPnuke was used to process the reads, throwing out any read that had adapters, had uncalled bases, had a mean Phred below 15, or lacked an exact constant-primer or identifier match. High-quality paired reads were merged with COPE v1.2.5. Unique nucleotide sequences were defined as clonotypes and aligned to IMGT TRB V, D and J references using MiTCR v1.1. The analysis was limited to V-J combinations with a frequency above 0.0001, which together covered around 99% of the repertoires. For each V-J combination, a TCR clonal expansion and chaos score was defined as F50 clonal expansion divided by the chaos observed in the TCRdist matrix. Welch's t-statistics and random forest were used to narrow the features down to 13 V-J combinations, which were then fed into a naive Bayes classifier. The Morisita-Horn index was used to measure how similar the thyroid and blood repertoires were. Clones were called with MiXCR by TCRdb after fastp trimmed the public reads at Q25, and only in-frame beta chains were retained. Each entry is one CDR3 protein sequence, shown with its most common DNA and genes. TCRdb assigned the V and J calls; the authors' analysis was not used. For this sample there are 600,000 to 650,000 distinct CDR3 sequences; 20% to 25% appear just once. Approximately 7% of the sample is held by the ten biggest clonotypes.

Hyperthyroidism was considered stable if no progression to ophthalmopathy occurred within 18 months of follow-up. Hyperthyroidism patients were newly diagnosed, with disease duration under 2 months, and aged 18 to 65 years. Patients with other autoimmune diseases, uncontrolled infections, pregnancy or lactation were excluded. Diagnosis was based on clinical symptoms, serum thyroxine, TRAb, thyroid ultrasound and orbital computed tomography. PBMCs were isolated from 7.5 to 10 ml of fresh peripheral blood by Ficoll-Paque density gradient centrifugation. Trizol reagent was used to extract the total RNA, and its quality was then checked on an Agilent 2100 Bioanalyzer. CDR1 and CDR2 (KGHDR, SFDVKD) derive from the germline V gene. From cysteine to phenylalanine, the CDR3 is 15 amino acids long. The only DNA kept is the CDR3, 45 bases in frame from the first base. V drops 4 bases and J drops 3 bases, leaving 14 bases in between.

Rearrangement joined TRBV24-1 to TRBJ1-2; a tentative D match to TRBD1 spans 6 bases. The sequenced material came from peripheral blood. This TCR came from a woman aged 18-29 years with stable Graves' hyperthyroidism. Some clones in this sample may be carry-over from other donors' samples. Donor details come from another sample of the same person, matched by shared clones. In nucleotide form, the sequence is TGTGCCACCAGTGACCCAACAGGGTCTGACTATGGCTACACCTTC. This is translated as CATSDPTGSDYGYTF.